One and the same sample provided the 6 T cell receptor beta chains below, sequenced in a study of cytomegalovirus exposure and HLA in healthy donors. 13 Jbeta primers and 60 Vbeta primers were used for the PCR. Some clones are missing from TCRdb's copy, which holds only in-frame ones; the method was immunoSEQ multiplex PCR. The table lists 150,000 to 200,000 clones, with 6.5% in the top ten. Sequencing used PBMCs. The receptor source for this set is a man aged 25-45 years in good health and CMV-seronegative.

The chain is built from TRBV7-9 and TRBJ2-1; TRBD2 matches 8 bases. CDR3 length: 16 residues. Per the germline V gene, CDR1 is SEHNR and CDR2 is FQNEAQ (reference sequence). J was trimmed by 4 bases and V by 6 bases; bases with no gene match: 11. CDR3 amino acids: CASRPKTSGIYNEQFF. CDR3 DNA: TGTGCCAGCAGACCCAAAACTAGCGGAATATACAATGAGCAGTTCTTC.

The J gene is TRBJ2-1, the V gene TRBV7-2; D possibly corresponds to TRBD2 (5 bases). CDR1 and CDR2 (germline): SGHTA, FQGNSA. Trimming removed 5 bases at V and 0 bases at J, with 11 bases between. This CDR3 region has 15 residues. The CDR3 protein is CASSPRGGSYNEQFF. The CDR3 bases are TGTGCCAGCAGCCCTCGGGGTGGCTCCTACAATGAGCAGTTCTTC.

This chain joins TRBV30 and TRBJ2-5, with 12 bases that match TRBD2. Trimming removed 7 bases from V and 4 bases from J; junction bases left unmatched: 13. The CDR3 is made up of 16 amino acids. Looked up from germline, CDR1 is GTSNPN and CDR2 is SVGIG (reference sequence). CDR3 region: CAYESSSGLAGETQYF. The CDR3 DNA reads as TGTGCCTACGAATCTAGCTCGGGACTAGCGGGAGAGACCCAGTACTTC.

The chain links TRBV10-1 to TRBJ2-3; 9 positions agree with TRBD1. CDR1 and CDR2 from the germline V gene are WNHNN and SYGVQD (reference sequence). The CDR3 totals 15 residues. V lost 8 bases and J lost 2; bases outside the gene matches: 8. The CDR3 here is CASARTGALTDTQYF. Written as DNA, the CDR3 is TGCGCCAGCGCTAGGACAGGGGCACTCACAGATACGCAGTATTTT.

The V and J genes are TRBV9 and TRBJ2-5, with 8 bases lining up with TRBD2. Germline values: CDR1 SGDLS, CDR2 YYNGEE. The CDR3 runs to 15 residues. Trimming at V came to 0 bases and at J to 4 bases, leaving 5 bases not matched to a gene. CDR3 residues: CASSVDRGGRETQYF. CDR3 nucleotides: TGTGCCAGCAGCGTAGACCGGGGGGGCCGAGAGACCCAGTACTTC.

V usage is TRBV19 and J usage is TRBJ2-7; TRBD1 might be the D (5 bases). The CDR3 is made up of 15 amino acids. Germline CDR1 reads LNHDA; CDR2 reads SQIVND (reference sequence). V lost 3 bases to trimming and J lost 3 bases, with 15 bases between them. CDR3 residues: CASSILVGTGYEQYF. The CDR3 DNA is TGTGCCAGTAGTATTCTGGTCGGTACAGGCTACGAGCAGTACTTC.